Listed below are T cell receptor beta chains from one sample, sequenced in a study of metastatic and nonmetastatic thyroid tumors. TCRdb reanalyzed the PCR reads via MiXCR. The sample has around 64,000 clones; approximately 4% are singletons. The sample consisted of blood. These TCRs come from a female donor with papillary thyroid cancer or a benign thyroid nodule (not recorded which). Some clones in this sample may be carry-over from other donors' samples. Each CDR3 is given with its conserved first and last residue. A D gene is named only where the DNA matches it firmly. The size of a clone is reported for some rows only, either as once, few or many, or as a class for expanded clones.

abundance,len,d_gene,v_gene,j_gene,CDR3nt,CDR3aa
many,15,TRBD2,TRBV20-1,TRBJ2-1,TGCAGTGCTAGAGATGGGACTAGCTCAAGGCATGAGCAGTTCTTC,CSARDGTSSRHEQFF
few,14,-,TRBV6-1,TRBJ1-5,TGTGCCAGCAGTGTTGGAGGGGGCAATCAGCCCCAGCATTTT,CASSVGGGNQPQHF
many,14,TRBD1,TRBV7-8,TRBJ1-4,TGTGCCAGCAGCCCGGACAGGGTTGGTGAAAAACTGTTTTTT,CASSPDRVGEKLFF
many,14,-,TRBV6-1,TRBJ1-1,TGTGCCAGCAGTTTGGGCCGTACGAACACTGAAGCTTTCTTT,CASSLGRTNTEAFF
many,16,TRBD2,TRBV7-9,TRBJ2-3,TGTGCCAGCAGCTTAAGGGCTAGCGGACGCACAGATACGCAGTATTTT,CASSLRASGRTDTQYF
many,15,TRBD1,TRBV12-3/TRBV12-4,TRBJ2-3,TGTGCCAGCAGTGACAGGGGCAAAGGCCCAGATACGCAGTATTTT,CASSDRGKGPDTQYF
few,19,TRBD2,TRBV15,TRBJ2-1,TGTGCCACCAGCAACACCGGGACTAGCGGGAGTACTCGCTACAATGAGCAGTTCTTC,CATSNTGTSGSTRYNEQFF
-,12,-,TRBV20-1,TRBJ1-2,TGCAGTGCTCCCGACAGCCCTTATGGCTACACCTTC,CSAPDSPYGYTF
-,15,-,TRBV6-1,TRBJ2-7,TGTGTCAGCAGTGTTTTGGGGGAAGGGGGCTACGAGCAGTACTTC,CVSSVLGEGGYEQYF
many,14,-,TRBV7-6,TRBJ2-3,TGTGCCAGCAGCCCGAACCATTACACAGATACGCAGTATTTT,CASSPNHYTDTQYF
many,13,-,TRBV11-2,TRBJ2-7,TGTGCCAGCAGCTTAGGGAATCGTTACGAGCAGTACTTC,CASSLGNRYEQYF